The 25 T cell receptor beta chains below all came from one sample that was sequenced in a study of blood T cells in healthy people across ages (dated by TCRdb to between 2014 and 2016). Libraries were prepared through 5' RACE. The listed sequencing device is Illumina HiSeq 2500. A second PCR of about 6 to 11 cycles was run with a J-beta primer mix and a sample-barcoded 5' primer. In-frame beta chains were kept once TCRdb had trimmed the public reads at Q25 with fastp and called clones with MiXCR. Duplicate CDR3 protein sequences are folded into a single record with the most common DNA and genes. A total of roughly 1.5 million distinct CDR3 sequences appear in this sample, approximately 39% of them only once. About 3.8% of the sample is in the top ten clones. Sequencing was done on a sample of blood. These receptors originate from a woman between 18 and 29 years old in good health.

This clonotype has more than one count but fewer than ten. The rearrangement joins TRBV29-1 to TRBJ2-1; the match to TRBD1 covers 11 bases. CDR1 and CDR2 (germline): SQVTM, ANQGSEA. CDR3 size: 14 residues. The V segment lost 4 bases and the J segment 7 bases; nucleotides outside the gene matches: 6. The DNA for the CDR3 is TGCAGCGTTGCCCGAGGGACAGGGGGAAATGAGCAGTTCTTC. Its protein product is CSVARGTGGNEQFF.

The chain has TRBV29-1 and TRBJ1-1; D is uncertain. The CDR3 contains 12 residues. The V gene lost 3 bases and the J gene lost 2 bases, with 7 bases spanning the gap. Germline lookup yields CDR1 SQVTM and CDR2 ANQGSEA. CDR3 sequence (DNA): TGCAGCGTTGATCCTACTAACACTGAAGCTTTCTTT. It specifies CSVDPTNTEAFF.

The chain couples TRBV7-2 to TRBJ2-4, with D hard to call. The end of the DNA aligns better with TRBJ2-7, so the J call may be wrong. CDR3 length equals 12 residues. Looked up from germline, CDR1 is SGHTA and CDR2 is FQGNSA. CDR3 DNA: TGTGCCAGCAGCTTAGTGCCTTCCGAGCAGTACTTC. It encodes CASSLVPSEQYF.

This chain uses TRBV29-1 with TRBJ1-2; a possible D gene is TRBD1 (5 bases). In germline, CDR1 is SQVTM, CDR2 ANQGSEA. The CDR3 is made up of 11 amino acids. V was trimmed by 6 bases and J by 6 bases, leaving 11 bases between them. Written as DNA, the CDR3 is TGCAGCGTCACGGACATCCATGGCTACACCTTC. It translates to CSVTDIHGYTF. Based on the CDR3 plus reference TRBV29-1 and TRBJ1-2, the full variable domain is SAVISQKPSRDICQRGTSLTIQCQVDSQVTMMFWYRQQPGQSLTLIATANQGSEATYESGFVIDKFPISRPNLTFSTLTVSNMSPEDSSIYLCSVTDIHGYTFGSGTRLTVV.

Concerning this clonotype itself: One end of the junction does not line up with germline, which may come from a read error. The chain combines TRBV12-3 or TRBV12-4 with TRBJ1-3; unclear D gene. This CDR3 is built from 11 residues. DNA for the CDR3: TGTGCCAGCAGTCTCGGAAGCACCATATATTTT. It codes for CASSLGSTIYF.

Only a few counts were recorded for this clonotype. This sequence joins TRBV29-1 and TRBJ2-1; 11 bases fit TRBD2. The germline V gene encodes CDR1 SQVTM and CDR2 ANQGSEA. The CDR3 totals 17 residues. V shed 6 bases and J 4 bases; nucleotides not matched to a gene: 14. CDR3 DNA sequence: TGCAGCGTGGGGGGGACTAGCGGAGGTTCCCCTTACAATGAGCAGTTCTTC. Residues: CSVGGTSGGSPYNEQFF.

The CDR3 sequence: CASSTRRAEHEKLFF. CDR3 DNA sequence: TGCGCCAGCAGCACCCGCAGGGCGGAGCATGAAAAACTGTTTTTT. The chain employs TRBV4-3 and TRBJ1-4; D may be TRBD1 (5 bases). Trimming cost V 5 bases and J 6 bases, with 16 bases left between them. The CDR3 is 15 residues long. Looked up from germline, CDR1 is LGHNA and CDR2 is YSLEER.

This clonotype has a handful of counts. An end of the junction does not agree with germline; a read error may underlie this. The chain joins TRBV20-1 to TRBJ2-5; possibly TRBD2 for D (6 bases). The J call could be wrong; TRBJ2-7 is a better fit for the DNA end. CDR1 is DFQATT, CDR2 SNEGSKA, per germline (reference sequence). This CDR3 region has 12 residues. Here the CDR3 reads CSTSTAATEQYF. CDR3 nucleotide sequence: TGCAGTACTAGCACTGCAGCTACCGAGCAGTACTTC.

The chain couples TRBV21-1 to TRBJ2-2; the DNA was not compared with TRBD1, the D call given in the table. TRBV21-1 is listed as a pseudogene. The CDR3 runs to 16 residues. In DNA form, the CDR3 reads TGTGCCAGCAGCTCTAGGGACCGGGGGCAAACCGGGGAGCTGTTTTTT. Translating it yields CASSSRDRGQTGELFF.

There are a few counts of this clonotype. This chain joins TRBV11-2 and TRBJ2-7; perhaps D is TRBD1 or TRBD2 (5 bases each). This CDR3 spans 15 amino acids. The V gene lost 3 bases and the J gene lost 3 bases, with 15 bases spanning the gap. Germline V gene sequence: CDR1 SGHAT, CDR2 FQNNGV. The CDR3 region is CASSLDTGGLYEQYF. In DNA, the CDR3 is TGTGCCAGCAGCTTGGACACAGGAGGACTCTACGAGCAGTACTTC.

The chain joins TRBV6-5 to TRBJ1-4; no firm D call. The CDR3 is 14 residues long. The germline V gene has CDR1 MNHEY and CDR2 SVGAGI. The germline V and J ends were trimmed by 4 bases and 8 bases, with 14 bases remaining between them. The CDR3 reads CASSSIPLAEKLFF. The CDR3 nucleotides are TGTGCCAGCAGTTCCATCCCCCTTGCCGAAAAACTGTTTTTT.

This clonotype appeared a few times. The chain is built from TRBV7-2 and TRBJ2-7; maybe TRBD2 (6 bases). Trimming took off 3 bases at V and 6 bases at J, with 12 bases between the two ends. The CDR3 is 13 residues long. Germline V gene lookup returns CDR1 SGHTA and CDR2 FQGNSA. The CDR3 here is CASSFRGGREQYF. As DNA, the CDR3 is TGTGCCAGCAGCTTCCGAGGAGGGCGCGAGCAGTACTTC. Using reference TRBV7-2 and TRBJ2-7 for the parts outside the CDR3, the full variable domain is GAGVSQSPSNKVTEKGKDVELRCDPISGHTALYWYRQSLGQGLEFLIYFQGNSAPDKSGLPSDRFSAERTGGSVSTLTIQRTQQEDSAVYLCASSFRGGREQYFGPGTRLTVT.

The rearrangement joins TRBV20-1 to TRBJ2-1; D ambiguous. In germline, CDR1 is DFQATT, CDR2 SNEGSKA (reference sequence). Trimming removed 6 bases at V and 9 bases at J, with 9 bases between. The CDR3 extends over 10 amino acids. CDR3 sequence reads: CSATKLEQFF. In DNA, the CDR3 is TGCAGTGCCACAAAGCTTGAGCAGTTCTTC.

This chain joins TRBV5-6 and TRBJ1-2, with D unresolved. Germline CDR1 and CDR2: SGHDT and YYEEEE. The CDR3 contains 13 residues. V lost 1 base, J lost 7 bases, and 11 bases lay in between. The CDR3 DNA is TGTGCCAGCAGCTTGAGGGTGGTTGCTGGCTACACCTTC. It codes for CASSLRVVAGYTF.

The V call is TRBV27, the J call TRBJ1-1; D is possibly TRBD1 (6 bases). Looked up from germline, CDR1 is MNHEY and CDR2 is SMNVEV (reference sequence). This CDR3 has 13 amino acids. V shed 7 bases and J shed 6 bases, with 15 bases lying between them. The CDR3 nucleotides are TGTGCCAGCAAGACGGGGGGCGATGCTGAAGCTTTCTTT. It specifies CASKTGGDAEAFF.

CDR3: CATSLQAGRVAETQYF. The CDR3 DNA is TGTGCCACCAGTCTTCAGGCCGGGAGGGTGGCGGAGACCCAGTACTTC. This sequence joins TRBV15 and TRBJ2-5, with 8 bases fitting TRBD2. CDR3 length: 16 residues. Germline CDR1 LNHNV, CDR2 YYDKDF (reference sequence). The V and J ends lost 6 bases and 5 bases, in that order; junction bases with no gene match: 14.

Only a few counts were recorded for this clonotype. The chain couples TRBV28 to TRBJ2-1; D gene ambiguous. From germline, CDR1 is MDHEN and CDR2 SYDVKM. The CDR3 contains 12 residues. Deletions cut 3 bases from V and 8 bases from J, with 8 bases between. The CDR3 region has the DNA TGTGCCAGCAGTTTTTCGGCAGATGAGCAGTTCTTC. It yields the protein CASSFSADEQFF.

The chain carries TRBV6-2 or TRBV6-3 and TRBJ2-5; possibly TRBD2 for D (5 bases). The CDR3 sequence is 15 residues long. Germline assignment: CDR1 MNHEY and CDR2 SVGEGT. V was shortened by 4 bases and J by 1 base, with 13 bases between the two germline ends. Here the CDR3 DNA reads TGTGCCAGCAGTTTTCCCTTCGCGGGCCAAGAGACCCAGTACTTC. This codes for CASSFPFAGQETQYF.

A few counts support this clonotype. The chain employs TRBV20-1 and TRBJ2-3; D not certain. The CDR3 has 15 residues. CDR1 is DFQATT and CDR2 is SNEGSKA in the germline V gene (reference sequence). V was clipped by 0 bases and J by 0 bases, with 10 bases between them. The CDR3 loop is CSARDRRTSTDTQYF. The CDR3 nucleotides are TGCAGTGCTAGAGATAGGCGAACTAGCACAGATACGCAGTATTTT.

CDR3 DNA sequence: TGCAGACAACGGGCTAGGCAAGGGGACAATGAGCAGTTCTTC. Its protein product is CRQRARQGDNEQFF. The J gene is TRBJ2-1, the V gene TRBV20-1; D possibly corresponds to TRBD1 (5 bases). Germline V gives CDR1 DFQATT, CDR2 SNEGSKA (reference sequence). The CDR3 spans 14 residues.

V usage is TRBV12-3 or TRBV12-4 and J usage is TRBJ2-1, with 10 bases that match TRBD1. The DNA matches TRBJ2-7 better at its end, which makes the J call doubtful. The CDR3 extends over 20 amino acids. CDR3: CASSSPPGQGTGGIYNEQYF. The CDR3, as DNA: TGTGCCAGCAGTTCTCCCCCGGGACAGGGGACCGGGGGAATTTACAATGAGCAGTACTTC.

The chain employs TRBV12-3 or TRBV12-4 and TRBJ2-3, with D perhaps matching TRBD2 (5 bases). The CDR3 length is 16 residues. V lost 1 base and J 0 bases, leaving 11 bases between the germline ends. The chain's CDR3 is CASSLVHGGSTDTQYF. CDR3 coding DNA: TGTGCCAGCAGTTTAGTTCACGGCGGGAGCACAGATACGCAGTATTTT.

The chain uses TRBV29-1 and TRBJ1-1, with 9 bases matching TRBD1. The CDR3 is made up of 13 amino acids. Germline V gene lookup returns CDR1 SQVTM and CDR2 ANQGSEA. V shed 6 bases and J 0 bases; nucleotides not matched to a gene: 2. The CDR3 sequence is CSVYRGLNTEAFF. The CDR3 DNA reads TGCAGCGTCTACAGGGGGCTGAACACTGAAGCTTTCTTT.

The V and J genes are TRBV5-1 and TRBJ1-2, with D perhaps TRBD1 (5 bases). CDR1 and CDR2 (germline): SGHRS, YFSETQ. The CDR3 length is 14 residues. The V gene lost 0 bases and the J gene lost 10 bases, with 16 bases spanning the gap. CDR3 residues: CASSLEVTKGIYTF. The CDR3 DNA follows: TGCGCCAGCAGCTTGGAAGTCACCAAGGGGATCTACACCTTC.

This clonotype has more than one count but fewer than ten. The V call is TRBV4-3, the J call TRBJ2-2; D unclear. This CDR3 is built from 14 residues. Germline V gives CDR1 LGHNA, CDR2 YSLEER. Between the trimmed V and J ends, which lost 1 base and 4 bases, there was a span of 7 bases. CDR3: CASSQVLGTGELFF. CDR3 sequence (DNA): TGCGCCAGCAGCCAAGTATTAGGCACCGGGGAGCTGTTTTTT.